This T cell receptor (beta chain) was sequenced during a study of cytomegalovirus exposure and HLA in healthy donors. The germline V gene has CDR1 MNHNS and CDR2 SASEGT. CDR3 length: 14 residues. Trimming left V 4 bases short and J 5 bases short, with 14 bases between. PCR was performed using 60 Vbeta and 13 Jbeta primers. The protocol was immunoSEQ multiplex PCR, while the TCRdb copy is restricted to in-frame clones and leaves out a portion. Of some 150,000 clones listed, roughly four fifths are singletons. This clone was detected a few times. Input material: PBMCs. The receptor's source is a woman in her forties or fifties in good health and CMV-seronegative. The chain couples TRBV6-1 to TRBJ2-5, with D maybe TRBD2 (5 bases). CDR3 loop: CASSVRLNGETQYF. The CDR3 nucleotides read TGTGCCAGCAGTGTCAGACTAAACGGTGAGACCCAGTACTTC.